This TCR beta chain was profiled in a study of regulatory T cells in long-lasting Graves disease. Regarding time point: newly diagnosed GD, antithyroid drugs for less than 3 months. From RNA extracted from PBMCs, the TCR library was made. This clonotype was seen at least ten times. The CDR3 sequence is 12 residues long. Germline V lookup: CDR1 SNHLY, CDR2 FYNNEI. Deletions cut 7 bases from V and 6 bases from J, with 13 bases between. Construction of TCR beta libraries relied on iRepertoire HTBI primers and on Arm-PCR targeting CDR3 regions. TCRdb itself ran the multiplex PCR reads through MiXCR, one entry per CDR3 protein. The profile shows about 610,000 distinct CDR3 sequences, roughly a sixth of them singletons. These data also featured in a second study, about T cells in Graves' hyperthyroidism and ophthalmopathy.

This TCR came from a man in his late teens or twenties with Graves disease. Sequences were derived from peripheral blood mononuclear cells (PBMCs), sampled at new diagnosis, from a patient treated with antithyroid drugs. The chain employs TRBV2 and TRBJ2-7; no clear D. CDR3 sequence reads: CASTSNIAEQYF. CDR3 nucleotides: TGTGCCAGCACCTCCAATATTGCCGAGCAGTACTTC.